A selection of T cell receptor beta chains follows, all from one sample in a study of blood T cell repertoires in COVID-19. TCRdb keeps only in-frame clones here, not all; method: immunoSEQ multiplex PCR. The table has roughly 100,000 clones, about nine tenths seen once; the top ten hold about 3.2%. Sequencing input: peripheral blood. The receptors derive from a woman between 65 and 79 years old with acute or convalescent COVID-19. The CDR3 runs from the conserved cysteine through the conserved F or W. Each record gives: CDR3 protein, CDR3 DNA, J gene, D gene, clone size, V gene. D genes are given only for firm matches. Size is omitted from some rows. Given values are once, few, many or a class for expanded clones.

CASSKQGHDLSKNIQYF | TGTGCCAGTAGTAAACAGGGACACGATCTGTCCAAAAACATTCAGTACTTC | TRBJ2-4 | NA | once | TRBV19
CASRTGTPNTGELFF | TGCGCCAGCAGAACCGGGACACCCAACACCGGGGAGCTGTTTTTT | TRBJ2-2 | NA | NA | TRBV5-1
CASSSPGLAGGSTDTQYF | TGTGCCAGCAGCTCACCGGGACTAGCGGGGGGGAGCACAGATACGCAGTATTTT | TRBJ2-3 | TRBD2 | NA | TRBV7-9
CASSSSPWASGRNTGELFF | TGTGCCAGTAGTAGTTCCCCCTGGGCTAGCGGGAGGAACACCGGGGAGCTGTTTTTT | TRBJ2-2 | TRBD2 | NA | TRBV19
CASSETPNNEQFF | TGCGCCAGCAGCGAGACTCCCAACAATGAGCAGTTCTTC | TRBJ2-1 | NA | NA | TRBV5-1
CASSVVLDTQYF | TGTGCCAGCAGCGTCGTTCTAGATACGCAGTATTTT | TRBJ2-3 | NA | NA | TRBV5-6
CASSNRDRDEQYF | TGTGCCAGTAGTAACCGGGACAGGGACGAGCAGTACTTC | TRBJ2-7 | TRBD1 | NA | TRBV19
CASSIRDSPLHF | TGTGCCAGTAGTATTCGGGATTCACCCCTCCACTTT | TRBJ1-6 | NA | NA | TRBV19
CASMRLAYDEQFF | TGTGCCAGCATGCGACTAGCGTACGATGAGCAGTTCTTC | TRBJ2-1 | TRBD2 | NA | TRBV6-5
CASSGWAGQGMRADTQYF | TGCGCCAGCAGTGGATGGGCGGGACAGGGGATGAGAGCAGATACGCAGTATTTT | TRBJ2-3 | TRBD1 | NA | TRBV10-2
CASSFRGSNTEAFF | TGTGCCAGCAGCTTCAGGGGGAGCAACACTGAAGCTTTCTTT | TRBJ1-1 | TRBD1 | NA | TRBV7-2
CASSPSQEQAEKLFF | TGTGCCAGCTCACCATCGCAGGAACAGGCAGAAAAACTGTTTTTT | TRBJ1-4 | NA | NA | TRBV18
CAWSPSYYEQYF | TGTGCCTGGAGTCCCTCGTACTACGAGCAGTACTTC | TRBJ2-7 | NA | NA | TRBV30
CASSPYQGSGNTIYF | TGTGCCAGCAGTCCGTACCAGGGTAGTGGAAACACCATATATTTT | TRBJ1-3 | NA | NA | TRBV6-5
CASSVGGLAATDTQYF | TGTGCCAGCAGCGTGGGGGGACTAGCGGCCACAGATACGCAGTATTTT | TRBJ2-3 | TRBD2 | NA | TRBV9
CASSLNGLGAGGSNEQFF | TGTGCCAGCAGCCTCAACGGACTGGGAGCGGGGGGTAGCAATGAGCAGTTCTTC | TRBJ2-1 | TRBD2 | NA | TRBV4-2
CASSLAGQGIDEQYF | TGCGCCAGCAGCTTGGCGGGACAGGGGATCGACGAGCAGTACTTC | TRBJ2-7 | TRBD1 | NA | TRBV5-1
CASSFLGQGNTIYF | TGTGCCAGCAGTTTTTTGGGACAGGGAAACACCATATATTTT | TRBJ1-3 | TRBD1 | once | TRBV27
CASSTDRGRYGYTF | TGTGCCAGCAGTACAGACAGGGGGCGCTATGGCTACACCTTC | TRBJ1-2 | TRBD1 | NA | TRBV6-5